Described below is a single T cell receptor beta chain sequence and its context. This sample is drawn from a study of control samples from healthy donors and cancer patients. This table comes from immunoSEQ multiplex PCR, and its TCRdb copy is limited to in-frame clones, with some not included. The table lists approximately 89,000 clones, around nine tenths of them singletons. Looked up from germline, CDR1 is MNHEY and CDR2 is SMNVEV (reference sequence). Trimming took off 0 bases at V and 4 bases at J, with 7 bases between the two ends. The CDR3 has 14 amino acids. The sequencing input was blood. This TCR was sampled from a man aged 25 to 40 in good health. The genes are TRBV27 and TRBJ1-5; unclear D gene. CDR3 nucleotide sequence: TGTGCCAGCAGTTTATCCGGCAGTAATCAGCCCCAGCATTTT. This translates into CASSLSGSNQPQHF.